The clone carrying this TCR beta chain was observed a few times. The sample originates from a study of blood T cell repertoires in COVID-19. Overall study context: COVID-19 samples, acute and convalescent, were from the United States, Italy and Spain. PBMCs, B-cell-depleted T cells, or T cells provided the cDNA or gDNA that made up the material.

The CDR3 is made up of 15 amino acids. CDR1 and CDR2 from the germline V gene are MNHEY and SMNVEV (reference sequence). V was pared by 6 bases and J by 5 bases, with 14 bases between. Authors' analysis steps: Estimates of nucleated cell counts were drawn from the amplification of reference gene primers. TCRdb's copy holds only in-frame clones and misses some; the assay was immunoSEQ multiplex PCR. Clone size and the V and J calls come from that table; the DNA yielded D and trimming. The sample gives 100,000 to 150,000 clones, roughly 72% of which show up once; 5.5% is in the top ten. Sequenced sample: peripheral blood. The source of this sequence is a man aged 55-75 years with acute or convalescent COVID-19. The chain carries TRBV27 and TRBJ1-6; the D is unclear. DNA for the CDR3: TGTGCCAGCAGCCCCGGTAGTCCCAATAATTCACCCCTCCACTTT. It encodes CASSPGSPNNSPLHF.